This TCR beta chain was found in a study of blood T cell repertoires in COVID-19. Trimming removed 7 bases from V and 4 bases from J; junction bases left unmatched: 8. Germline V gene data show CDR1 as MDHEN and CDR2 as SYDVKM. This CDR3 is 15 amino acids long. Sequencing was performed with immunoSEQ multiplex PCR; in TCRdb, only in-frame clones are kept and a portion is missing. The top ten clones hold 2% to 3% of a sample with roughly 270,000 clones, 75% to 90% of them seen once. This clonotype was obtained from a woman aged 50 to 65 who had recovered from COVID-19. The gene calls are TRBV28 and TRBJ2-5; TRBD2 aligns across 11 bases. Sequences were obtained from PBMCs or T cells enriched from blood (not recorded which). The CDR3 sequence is CASIISGGAGETQYF. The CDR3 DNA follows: TGTGCCAGCATTATTAGCGGGGGGGCAGGAGAGACCCAGTACTTC.